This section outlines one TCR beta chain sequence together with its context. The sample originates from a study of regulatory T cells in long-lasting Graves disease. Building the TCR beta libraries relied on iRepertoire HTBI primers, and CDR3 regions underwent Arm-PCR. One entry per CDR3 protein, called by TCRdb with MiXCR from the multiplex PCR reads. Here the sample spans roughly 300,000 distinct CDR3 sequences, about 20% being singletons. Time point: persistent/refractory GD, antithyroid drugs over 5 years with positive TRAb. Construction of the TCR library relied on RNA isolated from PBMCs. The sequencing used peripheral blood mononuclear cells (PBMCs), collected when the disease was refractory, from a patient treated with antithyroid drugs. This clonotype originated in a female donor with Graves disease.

CDR3 sequence: CATSTDGNSYEQYF. CDR3 coding DNA: TGTGCCACCAGCACGGACGGCAACTCCTACGAGCAGTACTTC. This chain joins TRBV15 and TRBJ2-7; D not certain. The CDR3 consists of 14 residues. Trimming removed 4 bases at V and 0 bases at J, with 10 bases between. Germline V gene lookup returns CDR1 LNHNV and CDR2 YYDKDF (reference sequence). The variable domain in full, completed from reference TRBV15 and TRBJ2-7, reads DAMVIQNPRYQVTQFGKPVTLSCSQTLNHNVMYWYQQKSSQAPKLLFHYYDKDFNNEADTPDNFQSRRPNTSFCFLDIRSPGLGDTAMYLCATSTDGNSYEQYFGPGTRLTVT.